Each of the 18 T cell receptor beta chains below was sequenced from the same sample in a study of vaccination and CD4 T cells after COVID-19. The Oncomine TCR Beta short-read assay was applied to DNA of cultured CD4+ T cells. One entry per CDR3 protein results from TCRdb running MiXCR on the PCR reads. Of roughly 20,000 distinct CDR3 sequences in the sample, 52% were seen once. Indicated treatment: roughly ten-day PBMC culture with coronavirus spike peptide pools or control peptides (ViraFEST assay). These receptors are not linked to any known antigen. Sequenced: CD4+ T cells from blood, cultured in vitro. Source of these receptors: a human donor who had recovered from COVID-19.

A single count supports this clonotype. The genes are TRBV5-5 and TRBJ1-2; a possible D gene is TRBD1 (5 bases). The CDR3 has 14 amino acids. Trimming pared 4 bases from V and 0 bases from J, leaving 10 bases between. Germline-derived CDR1 and CDR2 are SGHKS and YYEKEE (reference sequence). This CDR3 reads CASSPGPANYGYTF. The CDR3 DNA sequence: TGTGCCAGCAGCCCAGGGCCCGCTAACTATGGCTACACCTTC. Using reference TRBV5-5 and TRBJ1-2 for the parts outside the CDR3, the full variable domain is DAGVTQSPTHLIKTRGQQVTLRCSPISGHKSVSWYQQVLGQGPQFIFQYYEKEERGRGNFPDRFSARQFPNYSSELNVNALLLGDSALYLCASSPGPANYGYTFGSGTRLTVV.

The J gene is TRBJ1-5, the V gene TRBV15, with 9 bases lining up with TRBD1. This CDR3 is built from 20 residues. Germline V lookup: CDR1 LNHNV, CDR2 YYDKDF (reference sequence). The ends lost 2 bases at V and 7 bases at J; junction bases unmatched: 21. For the CDR3, the DNA is TGTGCCACCAGCAGACTCCCATCCCCGTTACAGGGGGCTCGGAAACAGCCCCAGCATTTT. It specifies CATSRLPSPLQGARKQPQHF.

This clonotype was seen only once. This sequence joins TRBV2 and TRBJ2-2; 12 bases fit TRBD2. Unmatched junction bases numbered 1, after V lost 2 bases and J lost 6 bases. The CDR3 has 15 amino acids. Germline values: CDR1 SNHLY, CDR2 FYNNEI. Here the CDR3 DNA reads TGTGCCAGCAGTGAACTAGCGGGAGGGTCCGGGGAGCTGTTTTTT. This codes for CASSELAGGSGELFF.

As DNA, the CDR3 is TGTGCCAGCAGGACAGGGTTAACCGAGCAGTACTTC. This translates into CASRTGLTEQYF. The chain joins TRBV28 to TRBJ2-7, with 7 bases that match TRBD1. With V trimmed by 6 bases and J by 6 bases, 5 bases remained unmatched. Germline V lookup: CDR1 MDHEN, CDR2 SYDVKM. This CDR3 spans 12 amino acids.

This clonotype counts as medium-sized. The chain links TRBV7-9 to TRBJ1-6, with D tentatively TRBD1 (5 bases). V lost 1 base to trimming and J lost 7 bases, with 11 bases between them. Per germline, CDR1 SEHNR and CDR2 FQNEAQ (reference sequence). CDR3 length equals 15 residues. This CDR3 reads CASSLVAGPNSPLHF. The DNA for the CDR3 is TGTGCCAGCAGCTTAGTGGCAGGGCCCAATTCACCCCTCCACTTT.

This clonotype turned up a few times. V usage is TRBV10-3 and J usage is TRBJ2-7; D call uncertain. CDR3 size: 13 residues. With 2 bases removed from V and 3 bases from J, the gap between germline ends came to 8 bases. Germline CDR1 is ENHRY and CDR2 is SYGVKD. CDR3 protein: CAISEGSIYEQYF. CDR3 coding DNA: TGTGCCATCAGTGAGGGCAGTATCTACGAGCAGTACTTC.

In its sample, this clonotype was seen a few times. Here the CDR3 reads CASSGTGGKNGYTF. CDR3 nucleotide sequence: TGTGCCAGCAGTGGCACAGGGGGGAAGAATGGCTACACCTTC. The chain links TRBV2 to TRBJ1-2; 8 nucleotides match TRBD1. Germline V gene data show CDR1 as SNHLY and CDR2 as FYNNEI. The CDR3 extends over 14 amino acids. The junction had 7 bases not matched to a gene; V was cut back by 4 bases and J by 6 bases.

The chain combines TRBV28 with TRBJ2-1; tentative D call: TRBD1 (6 bases). CDR1 MDHEN and CDR2 SYDVKM come from the germline V gene. CDR3 length: 15 amino acids. V lost 1 base to trimming and J lost 6 bases, with 13 bases between them. The CDR3 sequence is CASSLFRGLTNEQFF. DNA for the CDR3: TGTGCCAGCAGTTTATTCAGGGGCCTTACCAATGAGCAGTTCTTC.

The CDR3 region is CASRKYVSSGISTDTQYF. The CDR3 nucleotides are TGTGCCAGCAGAAAGTATGTGAGTAGCGGGATTAGCACAGATACGCAGTATTTT. J is TRBJ2-3 and V is TRBV6-2 or TRBV6-3; 8 bases are a match to TRBD2. Per the germline V gene, CDR1 is MNHEY and CDR2 is SVGEGT. Germline trimming cut 6 bases from V and 0 bases from J; bases unmatched to any gene: 14. The CDR3 loop spans 18 amino acids.

V and J are TRBV28 and TRBJ2-7; D tentatively reads TRBD1 or TRBD2 (6 bases each). The CDR3 runs 13 residues. Trimming removed 4 bases at V and 3 bases at J, with 10 bases between. From germline, CDR1 is MDHEN and CDR2 SYDVKM. The CDR3 sequence is CASSSGGRYEQYF. The CDR3 DNA sequence: TGTGCCAGCAGTTCCGGGGGCCGCTACGAGCAGTACTTC.

CDR3 residues: CASSLLGQSAGPEKLFF. CDR3 coding DNA: TGTGCCAGCAGTTTGTTGGGACAGTCAGCGGGGCCTGAAAAACTGTTTTTT. This chain connects TRBV27 to TRBJ1-4; TRBD1 matches 7 bases. Per germline, CDR1 MNHEY and CDR2 SMNVEV (reference sequence). Trimming took 3 bases from V and 7 from J; bases not matched to a gene: 14. This CDR3 has 17 amino acids.

This clonotype has only a few counts. This sequence joins TRBV19 and TRBJ1-5, with TRBD1 matching 7 bases. With V trimmed by 10 bases and J by 2 bases, 8 bases remained unmatched. CDR3 length equals 14 residues. Germline CDR1 reads LNHDA; CDR2 reads SQIVND (reference sequence). CDR3 sequence (DNA): TGTGCCACCTCCTCCGGGACAGGCAATCAGCCCCAGCATTTT. As protein: CATSSGTGNQPQHF.

The chain couples TRBV28 to TRBJ1-2; 8 nucleotides match TRBD1. The germline V gene has CDR1 MDHEN and CDR2 SYDVKM. The CDR3 spans 13 residues. The V and J ends lost 7 bases and 4 bases, in that order; junction bases with no gene match: 5. CDR3 sequence: CASTPDRVYGYTF. DNA for the CDR3: TGTGCCAGCACCCCGGACAGGGTCTATGGCTACACCTTC.

DNA for the CDR3: TGTGCCAGTAGTCGAGGGACGGGCTCTGGAAACACCATATATTTT. Encoded protein: CASSRGTGSGNTIYF. The V call is TRBV19, the J call TRBJ1-3; D might be TRBD1 (5 bases). The CDR3 is 15 amino acids. Germline lookup yields CDR1 LNHDA and CDR2 SQIVND (reference sequence). Trimming left V 5 bases short and J 0 bases short, with 11 bases between.

The CDR3 here is CASSTGTSGETQYF. CDR3 nucleotide sequence: TGCGCCAGCAGCACCGGGACTAGCGGAGAGACCCAGTACTTC. V and J are TRBV5-1 and TRBJ2-5; 11 positions match TRBD2. The J segment lost 4 bases and the V segment lost 4 bases, leaving 3 bases of the junction unmatched. Germline values: CDR1 SGHRS, CDR2 YFSETQ. The CDR3 consists of 14 residues.

The chain is built from TRBV2 and TRBJ2-7; TRBD1 matches 7 bases. This CDR3 comprises 17 residues. The germline V gene encodes CDR1 SNHLY and CDR2 FYNNEI. V was clipped by 6 bases and J by 4 bases; unmatched bases: 18. CDR3 sequence (DNA): TGTGCCAGCAGCCAGTGGTCCGGGACAGCAAGAGGTTACGAGCAGTACTTC. Translating it yields CASSQWSGTARGYEQYF. Together with reference TRBV2 and TRBJ2-7, the CDR3 gives the full variable domain: EPEVTQTPSHQVTQMGQEVILRCVPISNHLYFYWYRQILGQKVEFLVSFYNNEISEKSEIFDDQFSVERPDGSNFTLKIRSTKLEDSAMYFCASSQWSGTARGYEQYFGPGTRLTVT.

The CDR3 bases are TGTGCCAGCAGCAAAATCGGGGGCCCCTTGAACACTGAAGCTTTCTTT. Protein product: CASSKIGGPLNTEAFF. J is TRBJ1-1 and V is TRBV21-1; TRBD1 was called by the table and not checked on the DNA. TRBV21-1 is described as a pseudogene. The CDR3 contains 16 residues.

J is TRBJ1-5 and V is TRBV5-5, with 8 bases fitting TRBD1. The germline gives CDR1 SGHKS, CDR2 YYEKEE (reference sequence). The CDR3 has 16 amino acids. V was clipped by 1 base and J by 11 bases; unmatched bases: 14. The DNA for the CDR3 is TGTGCCAGCAGCTTGTCTATGGGACAGGTTCAAGGAGCCCAGCATTTT. It encodes CASSLSMGQVQGAQHF.